Presented here are 9 T cell receptor beta chains from one specimen sequenced in a study of T cells after yellow fever vaccination. MiXCR was run by TCRdb on the 5' RACE reads, yielding one entry per CDR3 protein. The repertoire holds around 400,000 distinct CDR3 sequences, with more than 9% as singletons. This specimen was PBMCs, taken on the day of the first yellow fever vaccination. These TCRs come from a man aged 18 to 29 who received the YFV17D yellow fever vaccine.

This clonotype was observed a few times. This chain uses TRBV6-5 with TRBJ1-6; 8 bases fit TRBD1. V lost 2 bases to trimming and J lost 8 bases; unmatched junction nucleotides: 2. Germline CDR1 is MNHEY and CDR2 is SVGAGI. CDR3 length: 14 residues. The CDR3 DNA is TGTGCCAGCAGTTACGAGACAGGGGATTCACCCCTCCACTTT. Its protein is CASSYETGDSPLHF.

V and J are TRBV7-9 and TRBJ2-5; 10 positions match TRBD1. Unmatched junction bases numbered 6, after V lost 0 bases and J lost 5 bases. The CDR3 covers 16 residues. Germline CDR1 SEHNR, CDR2 FQNEAQ (reference sequence). In DNA, the CDR3 is TGTGCCAGCAGCTTAGCTCTCCCGGGACAGGGGGAGACCCAGTACTTC. Protein sequence: CASSLALPGQGETQYF.

This clonotype was counted a few times. This chain uses TRBV7-8 with TRBJ1-5, with 7 bases that match TRBD1. The CDR3 loop spans 15 amino acids. Germline V CDR1 and CDR2: SGHVS, FQNEAQ. V shed 5 bases and J 3 bases; nucleotides not matched to a gene: 7. CDR3 DNA: TGTGCCAGCAGCCCGGGACAGCCTTTCAATCAGCCCCAGCATTTT. Encoded protein: CASSPGQPFNQPQHF.

This clonotype has only a few counts. The V gene is TRBV4-2, the J gene TRBJ1-2, with D perhaps matching TRBD1 (5 bases). This CDR3 comprises 14 residues. Trimming removed 4 bases from V and 3 bases from J, with 12 bases in between. CDR1 is LGHNA and CDR2 is YNFKEQ in the germline V gene. The CDR3 loop is CASSPRPGHYGYTF. The CDR3 DNA reads as TGTGCCAGCAGCCCAAGACCGGGACACTATGGCTACACCTTC.

This clonotype came up a few times. V and J are TRBV5-8 and TRBJ1-5; a possible D gene is TRBD1 (5 bases). This CDR3 comprises 14 residues. In germline, CDR1 is SGHTS, CDR2 YDEGEE. The germline V and J ends were trimmed by 2 bases and 1 base, with 7 bases remaining between them. DNA for the CDR3: TGTGCCAGCAGCTTATGGGACAGCAATCAGCCCCAGCATTTT. Translating it yields CASSLWDSNQPQHF.

This chain links TRBV7-9 with TRBJ2-7; D perhaps matches TRBD1 (5 bases). CDR3 length equals 12 residues. The germline V gene encodes CDR1 SEHNR and CDR2 FQNEAQ (reference sequence). Trimming pared 6 bases from V and 5 bases from J, leaving 11 bases between. In nucleotides, the CDR3 is TGTGCCAGCAGTTCTCAGGGTAACGAGCAGTACTTC. The encoded protein is CASSSQGNEQYF.

This clonotype has a count of ten or more. This sequence joins TRBV4-3 and TRBJ2-2, with 13 bases fitting TRBD2. Trimming cost V 3 bases and J 7 bases; bases outside gene matches: 11. This CDR3 has 18 residues. Germline CDR1 reads LGHNA; CDR2 reads YSLEER. CDR3 region: CASSQETGTSGEDGELFF. DNA for the CDR3: TGCGCCAGCAGCCAGGAAACCGGGACTAGCGGGGAGGACGGGGAGCTGTTTTTT.

The chain links TRBV20-1 to TRBJ2-5; 7 bases align to TRBD2. V shed 6 bases, J shed 5 bases, and the junction held 9 bases outside the gene matches. The CDR3 sequence is 13 residues long. The germline CDR1 and CDR2 sequences are DFQATT and SNEGSKA (reference sequence). The CDR3 loop reads CSAPGTNGETQYF. The CDR3 DNA reads TGCAGTGCACCAGGGACTAACGGGGAGACCCAGTACTTC.

This clonotype came up a few times. The rearrangement links TRBV14 to TRBJ2-4; D might be TRBD2 (5 bases). The germline V gene encodes CDR1 SGHDN and CDR2 FVKESK. The V end lost 0 bases, the J end lost 3 bases, and 12 bases lay between the germline ends. CDR3 size: 16 residues. The CDR3 coding sequence is TGTGCCAGCAGCCAAGAGCCACGGGGAGTCAAAAACATTCAGTACTTC. It yields the protein CASSQEPRGVKNIQYF.